Listed below are T cell receptor beta chains from one sample, sequenced in a study of blood T cells in healthy people across ages. MiXCR was run by TCRdb on the 5' RACE reads, yielding one entry per CDR3 protein. The sample lists 700,000 to 850,000 distinct CDR3 sequences, about 53% occurring once. The sample comprised blood. These receptors came from an elderly man in good health. The CDR3 runs from the conserved cysteine through the conserved F or W. D genes are given only for firm matches.

d_call: -
v_call: TRBV9
cdr3_length: 15
cdr3_aa: CASSAGGRSNQPQHF

d_call: -
v_call: TRBV6-1
cdr3_length: 16
cdr3_aa: CASSHLLGTTNYGYTF

d_call: TRBD1
v_call: TRBV29-1
cdr3_length: 12
cdr3_aa: CSVETGFDEQYF

d_call: -
v_call: TRBV7-2
cdr3_length: 16
cdr3_aa: CASSLAGPGLSNEQFF

d_call: -
v_call: TRBV7-2
cdr3_length: 14
cdr3_aa: CASSVSWLAHEQFF

d_call: TRBD2
v_call: TRBV9
cdr3_length: 16
cdr3_aa: CASSTSWASGQETQYF

d_call: TRBD1
v_call: TRBV30
cdr3_length: 14
cdr3_aa: CAWTRRDRDSGYTF

d_call: TRBD2
v_call: TRBV9
cdr3_length: 17
cdr3_aa: CASSAGRMAGADNEQFF

d_call: TRBD1
v_call: TRBV2
cdr3_length: 11
cdr3_aa: CASSLGQGTYF

d_call: TRBD1
v_call: TRBV20-1
cdr3_length: 15
cdr3_aa: CSARDRGQYNSPLHF

d_call: -
v_call: TRBV29-1
cdr3_length: 13
cdr3_aa: CSVTEYSYNEQYF

d_call: -
v_call: TRBV10-3
cdr3_length: 15
cdr3_aa: CAISDPRRGGNEQYF

d_call: TRBD2
v_call: TRBV25-1
cdr3_length: 19
cdr3_aa: CASSERGLWGEGRFREQFF

d_call: TRBD1
v_call: TRBV29-1
cdr3_length: 14
cdr3_aa: CSVDRTGGTTEAFF

d_call: TRBD2
v_call: TRBV2
cdr3_length: 18
cdr3_aa: CASTRLAGVPGGTGELFF

d_call: -
v_call: TRBV9
cdr3_length: 16
cdr3_aa: CAASSGRFTTRQPQHF

d_call: -
v_call: TRBV7-3
cdr3_length: 13
cdr3_aa: CASSLIPIDEQFF

d_call: -
v_call: TRBV11-1
cdr3_length: 15
cdr3_aa: CASSFGGQGSNEQYF

d_call: TRBD1
v_call: TRBV5-1
cdr3_length: 16
cdr3_aa: CASSSTGGTGNDGYTF

d_call: TRBD1
v_call: TRBV10-3
cdr3_length: 16
cdr3_aa: CAISEDSGRGYNEQYF

d_call: TRBD1
v_call: TRBV10-3
cdr3_length: 15
cdr3_aa: CAIRGTGTGDGEQYF

d_call: -
v_call: TRBV29-1
cdr3_length: 13
cdr3_aa: CSVESRDNEKLFF

d_call: TRBD1
v_call: TRBV7-9
cdr3_length: 17
cdr3_aa: CASSPRDSLSGANVLTF

d_call: TRBD2
v_call: TRBV2
cdr3_length: 14
cdr3_aa: CASKVAGVSYEQYF

d_call: TRBD2
v_call: TRBV10-3
cdr3_length: 13
cdr3_aa: CAISDYTGTSAFF

d_call: TRBD2
v_call: TRBV25-1
cdr3_length: 15
cdr3_aa: CASSPTSGRSGTQYF

d_call: -
v_call: TRBV29-1
cdr3_length: 11
cdr3_aa: CSVVGVYGYTF

d_call: -
v_call: TRBV29-1
cdr3_length: 12
cdr3_aa: CSAHRVGQTQYF

d_call: TRBD2
v_call: TRBV12-3/TRBV12-4
cdr3_length: 15
cdr3_aa: CASSLKAGGPNEQFF

d_call: -
v_call: TRBV5-1
cdr3_length: 18
cdr3_aa: CASSLAGSGQSSYNEQFF

d_call: -
v_call: TRBV10-3
cdr3_length: 15
cdr3_aa: CAISDSGSGTDTQYF

d_call: TRBD1
v_call: TRBV25-1
cdr3_length: 15
cdr3_aa: CASSGGTGMIGELFF

d_call: TRBD1
v_call: TRBV5-1
cdr3_length: 15
cdr3_aa: CASSQQGSLNTEAFF

d_call: TRBD1
v_call: TRBV7-9
cdr3_length: 15
cdr3_aa: CASSSSRTGSYEQYF

d_call: TRBD2
v_call: TRBV6-4
cdr3_length: 16
cdr3_aa: CASSDSRLAEWETQYF

d_call: TRBD2
v_call: TRBV12-3/TRBV12-4
cdr3_length: 22
cdr3_aa: CASTKTLQEGLAGVDLPYEQYF

d_call: -
v_call: TRBV5-1
cdr3_length: 14
cdr3_aa: CASSLGPARETQYF

d_call: -
v_call: TRBV6-1
cdr3_length: 14
cdr3_aa: CASSDQGYNSPLHF

d_call: -
v_call: TRBV12-3/TRBV12-4
cdr3_length: 11
cdr3_aa: CASSLTTEQYF

d_call: -
v_call: TRBV5-1
cdr3_length: 16
cdr3_aa: CASSLAAIPQGDTQYF

d_call: -
v_call: TRBV29-1
cdr3_length: 14
cdr3_aa: CSAGGRVSYNEQFF

d_call: -
v_call: TRBV5-1
cdr3_length: 14
cdr3_aa: CASSSRPNQETQYF